Shown below are 29 T cell receptor beta chains from a single sample sequenced in a study of shared clonotypes between healthy human individuals. Method: immunoSEQ multiplex PCR; TCRdb's copy keeps in-frame clones and lacks some. The sample has some 2 million clones, 90% to 95% seen once. Sequencing used naive CD4+ T cells sorted from blood. Subset meaning: CD45RA+ positively selected. The receptors come from a man aged 18 to 30 in good health.

J is TRBJ1-2 and V is TRBV19; no definite D call. This CDR3 spans 13 amino acids. V was cut by 6 bases and J by 4 bases, with 12 bases left in between. CDR1 and CDR2 from the germline V gene are LNHDA and SQIVND (reference sequence). The CDR3 sequence is CASRETTLYGYTF. DNA of the CDR3: TGTGCCAGTAGGGAAACGACTCTCTATGGCTACACCTTC.

The chain carries TRBV28 and TRBJ2-7, with no clear D. With 3 bases removed from V and 3 bases from J, the gap between germline ends came to 15 bases. Looked up from germline, CDR1 is MDHEN and CDR2 is SYDVKM. CDR3 size: 15 residues. The CDR3 DNA reads TGTGCCAGCAGTTTTGCCACTAAAGCGAACTACGAGCAGTACTTC. This sequence encodes CASSFATKANYEQYF.

The gene calls are TRBV2 and TRBJ2-7; perhaps TRBD1 as D (5 bases). The CDR3 is 14 amino acids. V lost 7 bases, J lost 0 bases, and 13 bases lay in between. Germline CDR1 is SNHLY and CDR2 is FYNNEI. CDR3 DNA: TGTGCCAGCACTGTGGAGCAGGGCTCCTACGAGCAGTACTTC. Translated: CASTVEQGSYEQYF. Full variable domain (missing parts from reference TRBV2 and TRBJ2-7): EPEVTQTPSHQVTQMGQEVILRCVPISNHLYFYWYRQILGQKVEFLVSFYNNEISEKSEIFDDQFSVERPDGSNFTLKIRSTKLEDSAMYFCASTVEQGSYEQYFGPGTRLTVT.

V is TRBV19 and J is TRBJ1-6, with 8 bases lining up with TRBD1. The length of the CDR3 is 13 residues. Per germline, CDR1 LNHDA and CDR2 SQIVND (reference sequence). After removal of 10 bases from V and 9 bases from J, the junction contained 8 bases not matched to a gene. The CDR3 sequence: CATNTGGASPLHF. Written as DNA, the CDR3 is TGTGCCACTAATACAGGGGGGGCTTCACCCCTCCACTTT.

This rearrangement joins TRBV19 to TRBJ1-2; tentatively, D is TRBD1 (5 bases). The CDR3 extends over 14 amino acids. Between the trimmed V and J ends, which lost 6 bases and 3 bases, there was a span of 14 bases. CDR1 LNHDA and CDR2 SQIVND come from the germline V gene (reference sequence). The CDR3 region is CASRTAGLDYGYTF. For the CDR3, the DNA is TGTGCCAGTAGGACCGCAGGGTTGGACTATGGCTACACCTTC.

The chain combines TRBV9 with TRBJ2-3; TRBD2 agrees at 7 bases. V was clipped by 6 bases and J by 7 bases; unmatched bases: 20. Germline values: CDR1 SGDLS, CDR2 YYNGEE. CDR3 length: 17 amino acids. The CDR3 DNA reads TGTGCCAGCAACCGGGGAGGCAGCGGGGAGCTACAACATACGCAGTATTTT. Its protein product is CASNRGGSGELQHTQYF.

The V and J genes are TRBV7-2 and TRBJ2-1, with TRBD2 matching 11 bases. The CDR3 runs to 13 residues. Germline V gene sequence: CDR1 SGHTA, CDR2 FQGNSA. V shed 8 bases, J shed 9 bases, and the junction held 6 bases outside the gene matches. The CDR3 bases are TGTGCCAGCTTTAGCGGGGGGGCGAGTGAGCAGTTCTTC. Residues: CASFSGGASEQFF.

The chain recombines TRBV10-3 with TRBJ2-7, with D uncertain. The length of the CDR3 is 12 residues. The germline gives CDR1 ENHRY, CDR2 SYGVKD. Trimming left V 11 bases short and J 6 bases short, with 17 bases between. Written as DNA, the CDR3 is TGTGCCGCCTCGGGCTGGTGGACCGAGCAGTACTTC. It codes for CAASGWWTEQYF.

In the case of this clone: This sample also contains other DNA sequences that code for the same CDR3. The chain recombines TRBV7-2 with TRBJ2-7, with D perhaps TRBD1 or TRBD2 (6 bases each). Per the germline V gene, CDR1 is SGHTA and CDR2 is FQGNSA. Trimming pared 1 base from V and 3 bases from J, leaving 10 bases between. This CDR3 region has 14 residues. CDR3 in amino acids: CASSLEGGFYEQYF. The CDR3 region has the DNA TGTGCCAGCAGCTTAGAGGGGGGCTTCTACGAGCAGTACTTC.

This chain joins TRBV6-6 and TRBJ1-2; 10 bases map to TRBD1. J lost 10 bases, V lost 7 bases, and 12 bases had no gene match. This CDR3 has 14 residues. Per germline, CDR1 MNHNY and CDR2 SVGAGI (reference sequence). Here the CDR3 DNA reads TGTGCCAGCATGGGTGGGGGACAGGGGATCTTCTACACCTTC. Its translation: CASMGGGQGIFYTF.

The chain recombines TRBV30 with TRBJ1-5; no clear D gene. CDR1 is GTSNPN and CDR2 is SVGIG in the germline V gene (reference sequence). This CDR3 has 14 amino acids. V lost 1 base to trimming and J lost 1 base, with 8 bases between them. The CDR3 sequence is CAWSDGRSNQPQHF. The CDR3 bases are TGTGCCTGGAGTGACGGACGAAGCAATCAGCCCCAGCATTTT.

This clone occurred a few times. The genes are TRBV2 and TRBJ1-4; D unclear. The germline V and J ends were trimmed by 5 bases and 7 bases, with 8 bases remaining between them. The CDR3 length is 12 residues. Germline V gene lookup returns CDR1 SNHLY and CDR2 FYNNEI. The DNA of the CDR3 is TGTGCCAGCAGTCACACAAGTGAAAAACTGTTTTTT. Translated: CASSHTSEKLFF.

The chain is built from TRBV29-1 and TRBJ2-3; TRBD1 agrees at 8 bases. The CDR3 sequence is 14 residues long. Losses at the gene ends were 7 bases for V and 3 bases for J; bases not matched to a gene: 9. Per germline, CDR1 SQVTM and CDR2 ANQGSEA. The CDR3 sequence is CSATGQGTTDTQYF. CDR3 nucleotides: TGCAGCGCCACAGGACAGGGAACGACAGATACGCAGTATTTT.

The chain couples TRBV6-5 to TRBJ2-7; D might be TRBD2 (5 bases). The CDR3 totals 13 residues. V was shortened by 10 bases and J by 5 bases, with 18 bases between the two germline ends. Germline V lookup: CDR1 MNHEY, CDR2 SVGAGI. In DNA, the CDR3 is TGTGCCACCCGTTTGAGGGCGTCGAACGAGCAGTACTTC. Residues: CATRLRASNEQYF.

The chain recombines TRBV4-1 with TRBJ2-7, with D tentatively TRBD1 (5 bases). CDR1 MGHRA and CDR2 YSYEKL come from the germline V gene. Trimming took 0 bases from V and 5 from J, leaving 14 bases between them. This CDR3 spans 15 amino acids. CDR3 in amino acids: CASSQEGQGVDEQYF. The CDR3, as DNA: TGCGCCAGCAGCCAAGAGGGGCAGGGCGTCGACGAGCAGTACTTC.

V is TRBV7-2 and J is TRBJ2-1; D is uncertain. CDR1 SGHTA and CDR2 FQGNSA come from the germline V gene. The CDR3 is 16 residues long. Trimming took off 1 base at V and 0 bases at J, with 10 bases between the two ends. CDR3: CASSLEGGSSYNEQFF. The CDR3, as DNA: TGTGCCAGCAGCTTAGAGGGCGGAAGCTCCTACAATGAGCAGTTCTTC.

V and J are TRBV5-5 and TRBJ2-5; tentative D call: TRBD2 (5 bases). The V end lost 1 base, the J end lost 1 base, and 8 bases lay between the germline ends. CDR1 is SGHKS, CDR2 YYEKEE, per germline (reference sequence). The CDR3 has 14 amino acids. The CDR3: CASSLTSIQETQYF. DNA of the CDR3: TGTGCCAGCAGCTTGACTAGTATCCAAGAGACCCAGTACTTC.

A note on this clone: At the DNA level, this CDR3 is encoded by other sequences in the same sample as well. The chain combines TRBV7-2 with TRBJ1-2; 9 bases agree with TRBD1. This CDR3 is built from 14 residues. The germline V gene has CDR1 SGHTA and CDR2 FQGNSA. The ends lost 3 bases at V and 5 bases at J; junction bases unmatched: 4. The CDR3 loop reads CASSLDRGRYGYTF. Written as DNA, the CDR3 is TGTGCCAGCAGCTTGGACAGGGGTCGGTATGGCTACACCTTC.

CDR3 loop: CASSPGAGTSYEQYF. The CDR3 DNA reads TGTGCCAGCTCACCGGGAGCCGGGACCTCCTACGAGCAGTACTTC. The J gene is TRBJ2-7, the V gene TRBV18, with D perhaps given as TRBD1 or TRBD2 (5 bases each). The CDR3 has 15 residues. The ends were cut back, 3 bases at V and 0 bases at J, with 12 bases in the middle. CDR1 and CDR2 (germline): KGHSH, LQKENI.

This chain connects TRBV18 to TRBJ2-3; D is perhaps TRBD1 (6 bases). V lost 1 base to trimming and J lost 5 bases, with 19 bases between them. Germline values: CDR1 KGHSH, CDR2 LQKENI. The CDR3 has 17 residues. CDR3 in amino acids: CASSPLMGHQGGDTQYF. In nucleotides, the CDR3 is TGTGCCAGCTCACCACTCATGGGACACCAAGGGGGAGATACGCAGTATTTT.

V usage is TRBV28 and J usage is TRBJ1-4; TRBD1 matches at 9 bases. With 2 bases clipped from V and 6 bases from J, the junction kept 7 bases outside the gene matches. The CDR3 runs to 16 residues. Germline V CDR1 and CDR2: MDHEN, SYDVKM. The CDR3 spells CASSLRSWTGDEKLFF. CDR3 in DNA: TGTGCCAGCAGTTTACGTTCCTGGACAGGGGATGAAAAACTGTTTTTT. Together with reference TRBV28 and TRBJ1-4, the CDR3 gives the full variable domain: DVKVTQSSRYLVKRTGEKVFLECVQDMDHENMFWYRQDPGLGLRLIYFSYDVKMKEKGDIPEGYSVSREKKERFSLILESASTNQTSMYLCASSLRSWTGDEKLFFGSGTQLSVL.

This rearrangement joins TRBV30 to TRBJ2-2; D is possibly TRBD2 (6 bases). The ends were cut back, 7 bases at V and 4 bases at J, with 16 bases in the middle. This CDR3 comprises 14 residues. Germline V gene data show CDR1 as GTSNPN and CDR2 as SVGIG (reference sequence). CDR3 coding DNA: TGTGCCTCGACCGGAACAGCGGGCACCGGGGAGCTGTTTTTT. It translates to CASTGTAGTGELFF.

This rearrangement joins TRBV5-1 to TRBJ2-2, with 9 bases matching TRBD1. Germline CDR1 and CDR2: SGHRS and YFSETQ. The V and J ends lost 8 bases and 3 bases, in that order; junction bases with no gene match: 14. The CDR3 has 17 amino acids. The CDR3 reads CASAEPRTGADTGELFF. In DNA form, the CDR3 reads TGCGCCAGTGCCGAACCAAGGACAGGGGCAGACACCGGGGAGCTGTTTTTT.

The gene calls are TRBV7-2 and TRBJ2-7; the D gene is possibly TRBD2 (5 bases). V was pared by 5 bases and J by 1 base, with 15 bases between. This CDR3 has 15 residues. Germline V gene lookup returns CDR1 SGHTA and CDR2 FQGNSA. The CDR3 here is CASSPAGWYSYEQYF. CDR3 DNA: TGTGCCAGCAGCCCCGCGGGCTGGTATTCCTACGAGCAGTACTTC. Looking up the rest from reference TRBV7-2 and TRBJ2-7 gives the full variable domain: GAGVSQSPSNKVTEKGKDVELRCDPISGHTALYWYRQSLGQGLEFLIYFQGNSAPDKSGLPSDRFSAERTGGSVSTLTIQRTQQEDSAVYLCASSPAGWYSYEQYFGPGTRLTVT.

This clone was seen a single time. The CDR3 region has the DNA TGTGCCAGCAGGGAACCGACAGCATACCAAGAGACCCAGTACTTC. This encodes CASREPTAYQETQYF. V usage is TRBV6-1 and J usage is TRBJ2-5, with D possibly matching TRBD1 (5 bases). The germline V and J ends were trimmed by 6 bases and 0 bases, with 14 bases remaining between them. The CDR3 has 15 residues. Germline V gene sequence: CDR1 MNHNS, CDR2 SASEGT.

V and J are TRBV6-1 and TRBJ2-5; 9 bases align to TRBD1. This CDR3 has 14 residues. With 4 bases clipped from V and 1 base from J, the junction kept 1 base outside the gene matches. The germline V gene has CDR1 MNHNS and CDR2 SASEGT. The CDR3 DNA reads as TGTGCCAGCAGTGTGACAGGGGGCCAAGAGACCCAGTACTTC. It codes for CASSVTGGQETQYF.

V usage is TRBV7-9 and J usage is TRBJ2-5, with TRBD1 matching 9 bases. The CDR3 totals 15 residues. Germline V gene lookup returns CDR1 SEHNR and CDR2 FQNEAQ (reference sequence). After removal of 5 bases from V and 4 bases from J, the junction contained 8 bases not matched to a gene. The CDR3 DNA is TGTGCCAGCAGCCTGGGACAGGGAATAGGAGAGACCCAGTACTTC. Translation gives CASSLGQGIGETQYF. The full variable domain, its missing parts supplied by reference TRBV7-9 and TRBJ2-5, is DTGVSQNPRHKITKRGQNVTFRCDPISEHNRLYWYRQTLGQGPEFLTYFQNEAQLEKSRLLSDRFSAERPKGSFSTLEIQRTEQGDSAMYLCASSLGQGIGETQYFGPGTRLLVL.

The V and J genes are TRBV5-4 and TRBJ2-7; D is perhaps TRBD1 (5 bases). Germline V gene sequence: CDR1 SGHNT, CDR2 YYREEE (reference sequence). Deletions cut 2 bases from V and 2 bases from J, with 8 bases between. The CDR3 covers 13 residues. The CDR3 is CASSFDRTYEQYF. CDR3 in DNA: TGTGCCAGCAGCTTCGACAGAACCTACGAGCAGTACTTC.

This clone was seen a handful of times. The chain combines TRBV4-1 with TRBJ1-2; no firm D call. V gave up 5 bases and J gave up 6 bases, with 13 bases separating them. The germline V gene encodes CDR1 MGHRA and CDR2 YSYEKL. This CDR3 has 13 amino acids. The CDR3 sequence: CASSAWVGNGYTF. CDR3 nucleotides: TGCGCCAGCAGCGCCTGGGTTGGGAATGGCTACACCTTC.